The 9 T cell receptor beta chains given below trace back to one sample, sequenced in a study of vaccination effects on CD4 cells after COVID-19. These receptors lack a known antigen. Sequencing in the ViraFEST assay came after antigen-specific CD4+ T cells had been expanded with viral peptide pools, which were used to stimulate PBMC. After around nine days in culture, the CD4+ T cells were isolated. Vaccine recipients lacked prior SARS-CoV-2 infection and had negative nucleocapsid antibodies. Assay used: immunoSEQ multiplex PCR; TCRdb lists only in-frame clones, some missing. The sample has about 55,000 clones, around 68% seen once. Sequencing used CD4+ T cells from PBMCs cultured with SARS-CoV-2 spike peptides, obtained before COVID-19 vaccination. The receptors derive from a human donor who received a COVID-19 vaccine.

The chain carries TRBV7-9 and TRBJ1-5; D is unclear. Germline CDR1 is SEHNR and CDR2 is FQNEAQ (reference sequence). The CDR3 has 13 amino acids. V lost 2 bases and J lost 5, with 7 bases in between. The CDR3 spells CASSLNVDQPQHF. The CDR3 coding sequence is TGTGCCAGCAGCTTAAATGTGGATCAGCCCCAGCATTTT.

This rearrangement joins TRBV2 to TRBJ2-5, with D tentatively TRBD2 (5 bases). V lost 7 bases to trimming and J lost 5 bases, with 11 bases between them. Germline loops: CDR1 SNHLY, CDR2 FYNNEI. This CDR3 contains 12 residues. The CDR3 coding sequence is TGTGCCAGCATGAGGGTAGGGGAGACCCAGTACTTC. As protein: CASMRVGETQYF.

V and J are TRBV5-5 and TRBJ1-1; unclear D gene. CDR1 and CDR2 from the germline V gene are SGHKS and YYEKEE (reference sequence). The length of the CDR3 is 13 residues. The V gene lost 0 bases and the J gene lost 4 bases, with 7 bases spanning the gap. CDR3 loop: CASSLVWGTEAFF. The CDR3 nucleotides are TGTGCCAGCAGCTTGGTTTGGGGCACTGAAGCTTTCTTT.

J is TRBJ2-3 and V is TRBV15; D is unresolved. CDR3 length equals 12 residues. V gave up 0 bases and J gave up 5 bases, with 3 bases separating them. The germline V gene encodes CDR1 LNHNV and CDR2 YYDKDF (reference sequence). The CDR3 region is CATSRDVDTQYF. The CDR3 DNA reads as TGTGCCACCAGCAGAGATGTAGATACGCAGTATTTT. Complete variable domain (other parts from reference TRBV15 and TRBJ2-3): DAMVIQNPRYQVTQFGKPVTLSCSQTLNHNVMYWYQQKSSQAPKLLFHYYDKDFNNEADTPDNFQSRRPNTSFCFLDIRSPGLGDTAMYLCATSRDVDTQYFGPGTRLTVL.

This clone has more than one count but fewer than ten. The rearrangement links TRBV7-9 to TRBJ1-2; 7 nucleotides line up with TRBD1. The trim removed 5 bases at V and 3 bases at J, leaving 15 bases unmatched. CDR3 length equals 17 residues. Germline CDR1 and CDR2: SEHNR and FQNEAQ (reference sequence). The CDR3 sequence: CASSESGLRGSDYGYTF. DNA of the CDR3: TGTGCCAGCAGCGAAAGCGGGCTCAGGGGGTCCGACTATGGCTACACCTTC. Full variable domain (missing parts from reference TRBV7-9 and TRBJ1-2): DTGVSQNPRHKITKRGQNVTFRCDPISEHNRLYWYRQTLGQGPEFLTYFQNEAQLEKSRLLSDRFSAERPKGSFSTLEIQRTEQGDSAMYLCASSESGLRGSDYGYTFGSGTRLTVV.

The V gene is TRBV3-1 (or the pseudogene TRBV3-2), the J gene TRBJ1-2; D gene uncertain. Germline CDR1 LGHDT, CDR2 YNNKEL (reference sequence). This CDR3 has 13 residues. Trimming pared 4 bases from V and 5 bases from J, leaving 11 bases between. CDR3 region: CASSPGPPYGYTF. In DNA form, the CDR3 reads TGTGCCAGCAGCCCCGGCCCCCCATATGGCTACACCTTC.

The chain carries TRBV5-3 and TRBJ2-1; tentatively, D is TRBD1 or TRBD2 (5 bases each). TRBV5-3 is recorded as an ORF, its role being uncertain. The CDR3 is 14 residues long. V shed 3 bases and J shed 8 bases, with 15 bases lying between them. CDR3 nucleotide sequence: TGTGCCAGAAGCTGGGACCATGGGATCGATGAGCAGTTCTTC. It encodes CARSWDHGIDEQFF.

In this sample, this clone turned up once. V usage is TRBV28 and J usage is TRBJ2-5; D unresolved. Trimming removed 6 bases from V and 5 bases from J, with 10 bases in between. CDR3 length equals 12 residues. Germline assignment: CDR1 MDHEN and CDR2 SYDVKM. In DNA form, the CDR3 reads TGTGCCAGCAGCCTCCTGGGGGAGACCCAGTACTTC. Encoded protein: CASSLLGETQYF.

The chain is built from TRBV28 and TRBJ1-1; unclear D gene. Germline V CDR1 and CDR2: MDHEN, SYDVKM. V was pared by 5 bases and J by 1 base, with 8 bases between. This CDR3 has 13 residues. The CDR3, as DNA: TGTGCCAGCAGTCTAGCAGGGAACACTGAAGCTTTCTTT. It codes for CASSLAGNTEAFF.